This T cell receptor (beta chain) was recovered during a study of blood T cell repertoires in COVID-19. Background on the study: Acute and convalescent COVID-19 samples came from the United States, Italy and Spain.

Original processing methods: Reference gene primer amplification in the assay estimated nucleated cell counts. The method was immunoSEQ multiplex PCR; TCRdb's version includes in-frame clones alone and lacks a portion of them. The DNA gave D and trimming, while V, J and clone size come from that table. The sample lists under 75,000 clones, around 90% occurring once. The germline V and J ends were trimmed by 0 bases and 9 bases, with 6 bases remaining between them. CDR1 is SGHAT, CDR2 FQNNGV, per germline. CDR3 length: 12 amino acids. Input material: peripheral blood. This chain connects TRBV11-2 to TRBJ2-1; D is undetermined. The sequence was obtained from a woman aged 80 or older with active COVID-19. The CDR3 sequence: CASSLDTGEQFF. The CDR3 coding sequence is TGTGCCAGCAGCTTAGACACGGGTGAGCAGTTCTTC.